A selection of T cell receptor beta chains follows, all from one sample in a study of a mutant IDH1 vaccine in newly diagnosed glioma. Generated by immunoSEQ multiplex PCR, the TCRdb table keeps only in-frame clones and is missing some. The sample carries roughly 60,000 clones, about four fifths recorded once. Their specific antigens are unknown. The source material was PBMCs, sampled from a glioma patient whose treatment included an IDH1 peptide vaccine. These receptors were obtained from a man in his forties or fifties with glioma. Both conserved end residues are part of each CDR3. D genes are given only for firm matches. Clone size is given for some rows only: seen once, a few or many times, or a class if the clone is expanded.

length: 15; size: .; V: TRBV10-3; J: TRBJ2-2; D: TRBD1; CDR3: CAISDGTGRAGELFF; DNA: TGTGCCATCAGTGATGGGACAGGGCGCGCCGGGGAGCTGTTTTTT
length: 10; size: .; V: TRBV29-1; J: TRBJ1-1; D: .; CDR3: CSAGGTEAFF; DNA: TGCAGCGCAGGCGGGACTGAAGCTTTCTTT
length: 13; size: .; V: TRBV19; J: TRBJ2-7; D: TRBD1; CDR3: CASSIGQAYEQYF; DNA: TGTGCCAGTAGTATCGGACAGGCCTACGAGCAGTACTTC
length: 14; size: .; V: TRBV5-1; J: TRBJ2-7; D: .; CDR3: CASSPDITTYEQYF; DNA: TGCGCCAGCAGCCCGGATATCACAACCTACGAGCAGTACTTC
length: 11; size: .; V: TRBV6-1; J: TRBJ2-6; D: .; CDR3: CASSESNVLTF; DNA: TGTGCCAGCAGTGAGTCCAACGTCCTGACTTTC
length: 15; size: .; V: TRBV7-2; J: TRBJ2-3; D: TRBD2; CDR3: CASSPVAGGADTQYF; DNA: TGTGCCAGCAGCCCCGTCGCGGGGGGAGCGGATACGCAGTATTTT
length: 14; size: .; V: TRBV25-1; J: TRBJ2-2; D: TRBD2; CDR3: CASSDILAGGRLFF; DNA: TGTGCCAGCAGTGATATCCTAGCGGGGGGTCGGCTGTTTTTT
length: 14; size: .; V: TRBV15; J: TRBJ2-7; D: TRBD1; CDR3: CATSFRDRDHEQYF; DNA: TGTGCCACCAGCTTCCGGGACAGGGACCACGAGCAGTACTTC
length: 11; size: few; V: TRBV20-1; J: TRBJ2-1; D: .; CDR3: CSARLLNEQFF; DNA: TGCAGTGCTAGACTTCTCAATGAGCAGTTCTTC
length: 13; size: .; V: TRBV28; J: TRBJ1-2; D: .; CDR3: CAIEDRSVNGYTF; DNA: TGTGCCATCGAAGACAGGTCGGTGAATGGCTACACCTTC
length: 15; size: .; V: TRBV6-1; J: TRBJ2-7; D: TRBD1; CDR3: CASSGTGGTSYEQYF; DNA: TGTGCCAGCAGTGGGACAGGGGGGACTTCCTACGAGCAGTACTTC
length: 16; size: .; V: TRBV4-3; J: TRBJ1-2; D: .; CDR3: CASSQDQAETNYGYTF; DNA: TGCGCCAGCAGCCAAGATCAAGCGGAGACTAACTATGGCTACACCTTC
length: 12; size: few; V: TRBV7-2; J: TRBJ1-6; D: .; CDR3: CASSRTTSPLHF; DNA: TGTGCCAGCAGCCGGACGACCTCACCCCTCCACTTT
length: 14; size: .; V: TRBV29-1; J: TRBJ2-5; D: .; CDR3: CSVERPAKRETQYF; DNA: TGCAGCGTTGAACGCCCAGCAAAGCGAGAGACCCAGTACTTC
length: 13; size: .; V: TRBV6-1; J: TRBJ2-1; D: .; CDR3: CASSEAGNNEQFF; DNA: TGTGCCAGCAGTGAAGCGGGGAACAATGAGCAGTTCTTC
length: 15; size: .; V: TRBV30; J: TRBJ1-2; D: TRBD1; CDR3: CAWSVRTGGSYGYTF; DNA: TGTGCCTGGAGTGTACGGACAGGGGGTAGCTATGGCTACACCTTC
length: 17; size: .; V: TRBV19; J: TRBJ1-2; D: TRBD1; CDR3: CASSIGPGGAYDYGYTF; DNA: TGTGCCAGTAGTATAGGGCCAGGGGGCGCGTATGACTATGGCTACACCTTC
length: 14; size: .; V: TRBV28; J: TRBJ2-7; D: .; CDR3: CASSLSRVQVEQYF; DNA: TGTGCCAGCAGTCTATCTCGGGTTCAGGTGGAGCAGTACTTC
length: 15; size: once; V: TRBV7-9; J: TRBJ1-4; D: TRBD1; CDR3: CASSLERQGGEKLFF; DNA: TGTGCCAGCAGCTTAGAGAGACAGGGCGGCGAAAAACTGTTTTTT
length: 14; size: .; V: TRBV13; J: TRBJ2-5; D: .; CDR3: CASSLNGEQETQYF; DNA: TGTGCCAGCAGCTTAAATGGGGAACAAGAGACCCAGTACTTC
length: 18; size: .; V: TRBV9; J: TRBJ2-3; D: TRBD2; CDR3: CASSPGLAGGIREDTQYF; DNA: TGTGCCAGCAGCCCGGGACTAGCGGGAGGGATAAGGGAAGATACGCAGTATTTT
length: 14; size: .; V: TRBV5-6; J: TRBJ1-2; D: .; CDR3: CASSLGQEGYGYTF; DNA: TGTGCCAGCAGCTTGGGACAGGAGGGGTATGGCTACACCTTC
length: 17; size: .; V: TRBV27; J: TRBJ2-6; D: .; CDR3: CASSFYGPSSGANVLTF; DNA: TGTGCCAGCAGTTTTTATGGACCCAGCTCTGGGGCCAACGTCCTGACTTTC
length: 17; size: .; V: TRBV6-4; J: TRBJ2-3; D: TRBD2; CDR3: CASSDRGWLAGSDTQYF; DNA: TGTGCCAGCAGTGACCGCGGGTGGCTAGCGGGCTCAGATACGCAGTATTTT
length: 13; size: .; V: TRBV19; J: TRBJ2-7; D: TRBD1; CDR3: CASRRTGVYEQYF; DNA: TGTGCCAGTAGGAGGACAGGGGTCTACGAGCAGTACTTC
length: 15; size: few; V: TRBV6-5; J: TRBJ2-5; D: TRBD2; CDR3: CASSGTSGTQETQYF; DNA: TGTGCCAGTTCCGGGACTAGCGGGACCCAAGAGACCCAGTACTTC
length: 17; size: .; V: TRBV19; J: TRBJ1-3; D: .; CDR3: CASSTLRQRYYGNTIYF; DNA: TGTGCCAGTAGTACCCTCCGACAGCGATATTATGGAAACACCATATATTTT
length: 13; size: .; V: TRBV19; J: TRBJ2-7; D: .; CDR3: CASSIRPDHEQYF; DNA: TGTGCCAGTAGTATAAGACCGGACCACGAGCAGTACTTC
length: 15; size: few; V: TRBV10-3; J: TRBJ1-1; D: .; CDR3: CAISDRASRNTEAFF; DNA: TGTGCCATCAGTGACCGAGCCTCTCGGAACACTGAAGCTTTCTTT
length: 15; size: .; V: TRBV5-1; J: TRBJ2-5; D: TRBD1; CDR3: CASSYGQGAQETQYF; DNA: TGCGCCAGCAGTTACGGACAGGGGGCCCAAGAGACCCAGTACTTC
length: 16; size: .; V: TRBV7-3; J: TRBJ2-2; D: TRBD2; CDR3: CASSAASGRAHGELFF; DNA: TGTGCCAGCAGCGCGGCTAGCGGGAGGGCCCACGGGGAGCTGTTTTTT
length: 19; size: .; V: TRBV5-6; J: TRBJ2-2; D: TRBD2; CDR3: CASSPGGASGREDTGELFF; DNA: TGTGCCAGCAGCCCCGGGGGAGCTAGCGGGAGGGAGGACACCGGGGAGCTGTTTTTT
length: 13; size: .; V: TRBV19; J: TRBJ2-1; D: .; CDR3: CASSIIGYNEQFF; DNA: TGTGCCAGTAGTATTATAGGGTACAATGAGCAGTTCTTC
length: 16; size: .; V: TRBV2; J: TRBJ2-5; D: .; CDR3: CASSLFGRGDQETQYF; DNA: TGTGCCAGCAGTCTATTCGGCAGAGGGGACCAAGAGACCCAGTACTTC
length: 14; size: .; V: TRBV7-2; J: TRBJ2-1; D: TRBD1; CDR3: CASSYGTGFGEQFF; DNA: TGTGCCAGCAGCTACGGGACAGGGTTCGGCGAGCAGTTCTTC
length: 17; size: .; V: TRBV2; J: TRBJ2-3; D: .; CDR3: CASRALERKLRTDTQYF; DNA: TGTGCCAGCAGAGCCTTGGAGCGGAAGCTCCGCACAGATACGCAGTATTTT
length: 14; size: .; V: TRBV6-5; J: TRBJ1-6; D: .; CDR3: CASRQAAPGSPLHF; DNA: TGTGCCAGCAGACAAGCGGCCCCCGGGTCACCCCTCCACTTT
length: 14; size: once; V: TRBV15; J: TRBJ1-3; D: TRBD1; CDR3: CATRQGASGNTIYF; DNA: TGTGCCACGAGACAGGGGGCCTCTGGAAACACCATATATTTT
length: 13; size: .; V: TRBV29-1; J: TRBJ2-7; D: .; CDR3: CSVENSGHYEQYF; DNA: TGCAGCGTTGAGAACAGTGGGCACTACGAGCAGTACTTC
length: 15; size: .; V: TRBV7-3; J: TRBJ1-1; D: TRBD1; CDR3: CASSSRTGALTEAFF; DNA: TGTGCCAGCAGCTCCCGGACAGGGGCCCTCACTGAAGCTTTCTTT
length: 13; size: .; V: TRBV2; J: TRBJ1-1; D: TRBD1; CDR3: CASTGERNTEAFF; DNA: TGTGCCAGTACAGGGGAGAGGAACACTGAAGCTTTCTTT
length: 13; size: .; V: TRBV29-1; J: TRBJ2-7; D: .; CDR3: CSVQVSVGYEQYF; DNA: TGCAGCGTTCAAGTTAGCGTAGGGTACGAGCAGTACTTC
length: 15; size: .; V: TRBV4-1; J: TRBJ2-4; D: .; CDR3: CASSQVRGQKNIQYF; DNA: TGCGCCAGCAGCCAAGTTCGGGGCCAAAAAAACATTCAGTACTTC
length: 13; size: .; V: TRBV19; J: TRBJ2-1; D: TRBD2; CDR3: CASTSGSGNEQFF; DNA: TGTGCCAGTACTAGCGGGAGTGGGAATGAGCAGTTCTTC
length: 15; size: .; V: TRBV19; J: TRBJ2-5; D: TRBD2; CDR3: CASSILRGGTETQYF; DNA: TGTGCCAGTAGTATCCTACGGGGGGGCACGGAGACCCAGTACTTC
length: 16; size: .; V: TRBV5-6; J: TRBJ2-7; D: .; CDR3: CASSGEWSKPSYEQYF; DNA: TGTGCCAGCAGCGGAGAGTGGAGCAAACCTTCCTACGAGCAGTACTTC